The next 10 T cell receptor beta chains were all read from a single sample in a study of T cells after yellow fever vaccination. TCRdb reprocessed the 5' RACE reads with MiXCR, giving one entry per CDR3 protein. The sample shows a few hundred thousand distinct CDR3 sequences, about 9.9% of them seen only once. The sequenced sample was PBMCs, obtained on the day of the first yellow fever vaccination. Every receptor here comes from a man between 18 and 35 years old who received the YFV17D yellow fever vaccine.

The genes are TRBV11-2 and TRBJ2-1; 10 nucleotides align to TRBD2. CDR1 and CDR2 from the germline V gene are SGHAT and FQNNGV. V lost 5 bases, J lost 4 bases, and 14 bases stayed unmatched. The CDR3 runs to 18 residues. CDR3 loop: CASSAEGLAWDLYNEQFF. The CDR3 DNA reads as TGTGCCAGCAGCGCTGAGGGACTAGCGTGGGACTTATACAATGAGCAGTTCTTC.

This clonotype was seen only a few times. The gene calls are TRBV9 and TRBJ2-1; 9 nucleotides line up with TRBD1. The CDR3 runs to 14 residues. Germline V CDR1 and CDR2: SGDLS, YYNGEE. The V segment lost 5 bases and the J segment 5 bases; nucleotides outside the gene matches: 5. CDR3 protein: CASSGQGRHNEQFF. As DNA, the CDR3 is TGTGCCAGCAGTGGACAGGGGAGGCACAATGAGCAGTTCTTC.

The chain has TRBV27 and TRBJ1-6; TRBD1 might be the D (6 bases). V lost 3 bases and J 9 bases, leaving 18 bases between the germline ends. The CDR3 spans 16 residues. CDR1 and CDR2 (germline): MNHEY, SMNVEV (reference sequence). Written as DNA, the CDR3 is TGTGCCAGCAGTTTTGGGGGCGGGGACGGGAGTTCACCCCTCCACTTT. Protein: CASSFGGGDGSSPLHF.

This clonotype showed up just a few times. V usage is TRBV29-1 and J usage is TRBJ2-5; 7 nucleotides line up with TRBD1. V shed 4 bases and J 1 base; nucleotides not matched to a gene: 6. The length of the CDR3 is 14 residues. Germline lookup yields CDR1 SQVTM and CDR2 ANQGSEA. The CDR3, as DNA: TGCAGCGTTGCCCGGGACAGCGCCCAAGAGACCCAGTACTTC. Residues: CSVARDSAQETQYF.

This clonotype occurred a few times. This rearrangement joins TRBV2 to TRBJ2-7, with 9 bases fitting TRBD1. J was trimmed by 4 bases and V by 8 bases; bases with no gene match: 12. CDR3 length: 15 residues. Germline V gene data show CDR1 as SNHLY and CDR2 as FYNNEI. CDR3 amino acids: CASGPGTGFPYEQYV. The CDR3 nucleotides read TGTGCCAGCGGCCCCGGGACAGGGTTCCCATACGAGCAGTACGTC.

The table lists this clonotype with many counts. The J gene is TRBJ2-4, the V gene TRBV4-3, with D perhaps TRBD2 (6 bases). The CDR3 totals 15 residues. Trimming pared 4 bases from V and 7 bases from J, leaving 17 bases between. Germline values: CDR1 LGHNA, CDR2 YSLEER. CDR3 in DNA: TGCGCCAGCAGCCGCCTCGGGACGGAGGGCAACATTCAGTACTTC. Its protein is CASSRLGTEGNIQYF.

In its sample, this clonotype was seen a few times. The rearrangement uses TRBV7-9 and TRBJ1-4, with TRBD1 as a possible D gene (5 bases). The CDR3 covers 14 residues. Germline CDR1 is SEHNR and CDR2 is FQNEAQ (reference sequence). V lost 3 bases and J lost 8, with 13 bases in between. The chain's CDR3 is CASSFSGEREKLFF. Written as DNA, the CDR3 is TGTGCCAGCAGCTTTTCGGGGGAGCGAGAAAAACTGTTTTTT.

This clonotype was seen ten or more times. The rearrangement uses TRBV5-5 and TRBJ1-2; TRBD1 agrees at 7 bases. CDR1 SGHKS and CDR2 YYEKEE come from the germline V gene (reference sequence). The CDR3 runs 14 residues. V was clipped by 0 bases and J by 3 bases; unmatched bases: 2. CDR3 residues: CASSLAGTDYGYTF. CDR3 sequence (DNA): TGTGCCAGCAGCTTGGCTGGGACAGACTATGGCTACACCTTC.

This clonotype was seen repeatedly, ten times or more. The rearrangement links TRBV6-2 or TRBV6-3 to TRBJ1-1, with D uncertain. CDR1 and CDR2 from the germline V gene are MNHEY and SVGEGT. The CDR3 contains 13 residues. The germline V and J ends were trimmed by 3 bases and 5 bases, with 10 bases remaining between them. Written as DNA, the CDR3 is TGTGCCAGCAGTTATGGGCGGACGACTGAAGCTTTCTTT. Encoded protein: CASSYGRTTEAFF.

There are a few counts of this clonotype. V and J are TRBV4-3 and TRBJ2-3; 10 bases agree with TRBD1. The germline V gene has CDR1 LGHNA and CDR2 YSLEER. This CDR3 region has 19 residues. With V trimmed by 0 bases and J by 0 bases, 9 bases remained unmatched. In DNA form, the CDR3 reads TGCGCCAGCAGCCAAGAGGGACAGGGGACCCACCCTAGCACAGATACGCAGTATTTT. Amino acid sequence: CASSQEGQGTHPSTDTQYF.